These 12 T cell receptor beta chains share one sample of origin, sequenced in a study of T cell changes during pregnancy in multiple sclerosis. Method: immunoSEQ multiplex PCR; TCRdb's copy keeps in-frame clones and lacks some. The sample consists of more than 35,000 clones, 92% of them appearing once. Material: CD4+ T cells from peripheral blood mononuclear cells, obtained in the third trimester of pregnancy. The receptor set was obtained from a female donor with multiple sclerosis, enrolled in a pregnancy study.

The CDR3 is CASSEGETRGYTF. In DNA, the CDR3 is TGTGCCAGCAGTGAAGGGGAGACACGGGGCTACACCTTC. The V and J genes are TRBV2 and TRBJ1-2; no firm D call. Looked up from germline, CDR1 is SNHLY and CDR2 is FYNNEI. There are 13 residues in the CDR3. Trimming cost V 1 base and J 8 bases, with 11 bases left between them.

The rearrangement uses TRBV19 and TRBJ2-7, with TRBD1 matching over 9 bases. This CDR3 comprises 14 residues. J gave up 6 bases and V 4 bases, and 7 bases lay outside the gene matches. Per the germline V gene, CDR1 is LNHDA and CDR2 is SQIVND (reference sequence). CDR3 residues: CASSTTTGGAEQYF. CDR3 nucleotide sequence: TGTGCCAGTAGTACAACAACAGGGGGCGCCGAGCAGTACTTC.

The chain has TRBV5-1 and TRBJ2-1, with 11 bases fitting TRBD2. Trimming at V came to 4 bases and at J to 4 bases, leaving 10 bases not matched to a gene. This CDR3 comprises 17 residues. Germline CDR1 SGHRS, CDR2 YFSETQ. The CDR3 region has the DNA TGCGCCAGCAGCATTACTACCGGGACTAGCGGATACAATGAGCAGTTCTTC. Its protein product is CASSITTGTSGYNEQFF.

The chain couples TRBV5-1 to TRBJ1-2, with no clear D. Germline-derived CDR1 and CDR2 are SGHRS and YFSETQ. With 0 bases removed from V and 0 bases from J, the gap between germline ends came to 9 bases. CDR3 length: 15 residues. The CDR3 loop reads CASSLGAEANYGYTF. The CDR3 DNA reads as TGCGCCAGCAGCTTGGGGGCCGAAGCTAACTATGGCTACACCTTC. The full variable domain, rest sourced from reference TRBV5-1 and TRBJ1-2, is KAGVTQTPRYLIKTRGQQVTLSCSPISGHRSVSWYQQTPGQGLQFLFEYFSETQRNKGNFPGRFSGRQFSNSRSEMNVSTLELGDSALYLCASSLGAEANYGYTFGSGTRLTVV.

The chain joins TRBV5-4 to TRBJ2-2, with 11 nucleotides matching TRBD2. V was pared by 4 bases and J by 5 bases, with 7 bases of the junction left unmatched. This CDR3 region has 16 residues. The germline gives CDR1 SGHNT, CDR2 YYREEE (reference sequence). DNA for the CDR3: TGTGCCAGCAGCCCCACTAGCGGGAGCGGAACCGGGGAGCTGTTTTTT. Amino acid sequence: CASSPTSGSGTGELFF.

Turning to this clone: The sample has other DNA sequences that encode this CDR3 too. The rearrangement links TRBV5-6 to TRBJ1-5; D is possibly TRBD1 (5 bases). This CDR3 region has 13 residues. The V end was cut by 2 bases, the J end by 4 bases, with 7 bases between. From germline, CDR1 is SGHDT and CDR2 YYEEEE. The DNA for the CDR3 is TGTGCCAGCAGCTTCGGGGGGAATCAGCCCCAGCATTTT. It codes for CASSFGGNQPQHF.

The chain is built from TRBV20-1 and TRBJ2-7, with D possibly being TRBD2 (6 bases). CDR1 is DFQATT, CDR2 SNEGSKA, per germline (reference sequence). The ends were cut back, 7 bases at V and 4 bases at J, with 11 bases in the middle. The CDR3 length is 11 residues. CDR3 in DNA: TGCAGTGGTGCTAGCGAGTACGAGCAGTACTTC. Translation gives CSGASEYEQYF.

The CDR3 DNA is TGTGCCAGTAGTCTTCAGTTAATTTACACTGAAGCTTTCTTT. Protein product: CASSLQLIYTEAFF. The V and J genes are TRBV19 and TRBJ1-1; D not resolved. Germline V CDR1 and CDR2: LNHDA, SQIVND (reference sequence). V was clipped by 5 bases and J by 3 bases, with 13 bases between them. There are 14 residues in the CDR3.

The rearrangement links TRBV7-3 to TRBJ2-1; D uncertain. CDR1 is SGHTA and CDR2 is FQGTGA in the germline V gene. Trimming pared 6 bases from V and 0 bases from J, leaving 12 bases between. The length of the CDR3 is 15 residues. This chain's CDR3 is CASSLDGSSYNEQFF. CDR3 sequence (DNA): TGTGCCAGCAGTCTAGACGGTAGCTCCTACAATGAGCAGTTCTTC.

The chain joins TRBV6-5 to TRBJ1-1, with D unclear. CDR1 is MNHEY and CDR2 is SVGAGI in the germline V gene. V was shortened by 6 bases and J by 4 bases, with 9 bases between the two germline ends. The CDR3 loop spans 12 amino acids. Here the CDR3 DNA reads TGTGCCAGCAGAATAGGGAGCACTGAAGCTTTCTTT. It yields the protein CASRIGSTEAFF.

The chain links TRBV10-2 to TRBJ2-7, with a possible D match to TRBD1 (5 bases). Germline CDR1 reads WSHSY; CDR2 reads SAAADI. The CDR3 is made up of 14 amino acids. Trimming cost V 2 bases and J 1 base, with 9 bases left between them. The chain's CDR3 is CASSEADKSYEQYF. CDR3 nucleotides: TGCGCCAGCAGTGAGGCGGACAAATCCTACGAGCAGTACTTC.

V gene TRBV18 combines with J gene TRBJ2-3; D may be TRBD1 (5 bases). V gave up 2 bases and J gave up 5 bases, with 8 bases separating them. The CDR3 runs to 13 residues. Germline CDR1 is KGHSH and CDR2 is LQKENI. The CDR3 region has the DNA TGTGCCAGCTCACCAGAAGGGGTAGATACGCAGTATTTT. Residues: CASSPEGVDTQYF.